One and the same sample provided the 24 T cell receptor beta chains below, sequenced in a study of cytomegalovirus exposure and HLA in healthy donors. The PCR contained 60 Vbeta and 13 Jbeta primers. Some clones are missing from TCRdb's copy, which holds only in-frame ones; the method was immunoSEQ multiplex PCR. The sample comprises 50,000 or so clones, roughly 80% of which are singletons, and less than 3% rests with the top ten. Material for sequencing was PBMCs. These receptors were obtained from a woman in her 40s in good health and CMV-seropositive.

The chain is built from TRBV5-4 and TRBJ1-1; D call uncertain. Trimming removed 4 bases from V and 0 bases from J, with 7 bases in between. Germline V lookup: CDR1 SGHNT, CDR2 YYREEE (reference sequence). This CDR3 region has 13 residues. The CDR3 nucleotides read TGTGCCAGCAGCCCCGAGATGAACACTGAAGCTTTCTTT. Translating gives CASSPEMNTEAFF.

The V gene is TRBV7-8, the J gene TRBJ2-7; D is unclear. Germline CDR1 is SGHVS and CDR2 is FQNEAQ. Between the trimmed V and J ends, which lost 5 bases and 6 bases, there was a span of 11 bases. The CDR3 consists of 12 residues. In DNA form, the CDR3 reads TGTGCCAGCAGCATTAGTCCAGGCGAGCAGTACTTC. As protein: CASSISPGEQYF.

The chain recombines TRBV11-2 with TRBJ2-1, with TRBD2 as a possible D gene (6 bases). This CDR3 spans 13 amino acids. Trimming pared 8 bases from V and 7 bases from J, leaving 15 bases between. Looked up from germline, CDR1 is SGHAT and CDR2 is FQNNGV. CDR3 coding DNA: TGTGCCAGCGCCGCCGGGACTCTTAATGAGCAGTTCTTC. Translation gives CASAAGTLNEQFF.

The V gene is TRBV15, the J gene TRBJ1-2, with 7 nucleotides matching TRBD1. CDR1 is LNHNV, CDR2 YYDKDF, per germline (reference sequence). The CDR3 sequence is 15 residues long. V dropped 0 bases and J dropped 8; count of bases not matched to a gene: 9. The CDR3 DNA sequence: TGTGCCACCAGCAGAGATTGGGACAGTCCCAAGGGCTACACCTTC. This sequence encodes CATSRDWDSPKGYTF.

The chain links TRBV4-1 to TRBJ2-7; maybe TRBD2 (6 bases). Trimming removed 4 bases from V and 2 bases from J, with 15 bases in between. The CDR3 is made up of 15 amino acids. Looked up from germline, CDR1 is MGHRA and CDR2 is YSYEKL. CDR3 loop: CASSPELAWTYEQYF. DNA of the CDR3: TGCGCCAGCAGCCCGGAACTAGCTTGGACCTACGAGCAGTACTTC.

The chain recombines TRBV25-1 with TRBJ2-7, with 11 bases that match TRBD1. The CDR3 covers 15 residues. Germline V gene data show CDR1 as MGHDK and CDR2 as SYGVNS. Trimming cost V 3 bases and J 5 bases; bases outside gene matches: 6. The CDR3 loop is CASSDPGTGGDEQYF. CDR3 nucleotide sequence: TGTGCCAGCAGTGATCCCGGGACAGGGGGTGACGAGCAGTACTTC.

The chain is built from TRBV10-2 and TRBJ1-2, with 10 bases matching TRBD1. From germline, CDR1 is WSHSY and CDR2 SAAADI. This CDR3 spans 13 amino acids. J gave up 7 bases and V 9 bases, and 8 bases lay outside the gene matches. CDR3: CASTGTGAVGYTF. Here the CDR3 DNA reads TGCGCCAGTACCGGGACAGGGGCTGTTGGCTACACCTTC.

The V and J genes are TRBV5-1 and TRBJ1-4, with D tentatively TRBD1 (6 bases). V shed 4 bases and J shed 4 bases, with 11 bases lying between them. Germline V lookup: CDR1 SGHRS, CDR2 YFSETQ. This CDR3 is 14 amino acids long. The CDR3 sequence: CASSPTGDNEKLFF. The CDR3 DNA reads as TGCGCCAGCAGCCCGACAGGAGATAATGAAAAACTGTTTTTT. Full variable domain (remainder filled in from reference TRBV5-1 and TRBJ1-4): KAGVTQTPRYLIKTRGQQVTLSCSPISGHRSVSWYQQTPGQGLQFLFEYFSETQRNKGNFPGRFSGRQFSNSRSEMNVSTLELGDSALYLCASSPTGDNEKLFFGSGTQLSVL.

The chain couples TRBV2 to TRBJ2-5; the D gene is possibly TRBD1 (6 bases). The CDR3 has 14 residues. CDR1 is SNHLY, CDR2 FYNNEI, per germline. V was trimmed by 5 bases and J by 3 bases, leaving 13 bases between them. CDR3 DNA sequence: TGTGCCAGCAGTATCTATGGGGGCGAAGAGACCCAGTACTTC. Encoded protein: CASSIYGGEETQYF.

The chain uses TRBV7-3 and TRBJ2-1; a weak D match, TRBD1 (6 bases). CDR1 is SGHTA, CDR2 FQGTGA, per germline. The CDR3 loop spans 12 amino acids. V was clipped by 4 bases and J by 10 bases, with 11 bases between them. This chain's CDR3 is CASSSPGTEQFF. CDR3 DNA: TGTGCCAGCAGCTCACCCGGGACAGAGCAGTTCTTC.

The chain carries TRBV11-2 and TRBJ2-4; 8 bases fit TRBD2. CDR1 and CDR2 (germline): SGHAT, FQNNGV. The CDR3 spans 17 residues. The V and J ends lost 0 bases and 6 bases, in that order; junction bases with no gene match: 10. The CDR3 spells CASSLDWRGAFINIQYF. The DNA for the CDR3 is TGTGCCAGCAGCTTAGATTGGCGGGGGGCCTTTATAAACATTCAGTACTTC. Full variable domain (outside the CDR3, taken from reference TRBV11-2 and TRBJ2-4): EAGVAQSPRYKIIEKRQSVAFWCNPISGHATLYWYQQILGQGPKLLIQFQNNGVVDDSQLPKDRFSAERLKGVDSTLKIQPAKLEDSAVYLCASSLDWRGAFINIQYFGAGTRLSVL.

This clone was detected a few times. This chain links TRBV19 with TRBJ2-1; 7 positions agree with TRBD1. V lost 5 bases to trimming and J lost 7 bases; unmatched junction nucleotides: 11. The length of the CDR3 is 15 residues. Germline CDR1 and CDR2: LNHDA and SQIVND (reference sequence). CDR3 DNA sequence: TGTGCCAGTAGTCTAATCAGGGGGAATGTGAATGAGCAGTTCTTC. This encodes CASSLIRGNVNEQFF. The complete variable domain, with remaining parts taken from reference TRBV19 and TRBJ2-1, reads DGGITQSPKYLFRKEGQNVTLSCEQNLNHDAMYWYRQDPGQGLRLIYYSQIVNDFQKGDIAEGYSVSREKKESFPLTVTSAQKNPTAFYLCASSLIRGNVNEQFFGPGTRLTVL.

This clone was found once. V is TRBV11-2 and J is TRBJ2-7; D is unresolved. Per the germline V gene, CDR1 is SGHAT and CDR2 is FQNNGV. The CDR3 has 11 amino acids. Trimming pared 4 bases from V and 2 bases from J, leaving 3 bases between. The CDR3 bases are TGTGCCAGCAGCTCTGCCTACGAGCAGTACTTC. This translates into CASSSAYEQYF.

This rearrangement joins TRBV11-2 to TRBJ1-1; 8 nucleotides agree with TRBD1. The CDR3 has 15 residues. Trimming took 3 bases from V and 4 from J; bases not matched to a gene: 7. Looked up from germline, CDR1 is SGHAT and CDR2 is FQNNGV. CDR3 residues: CASSFSGGAGTEAFF. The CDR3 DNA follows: TGTGCCAGCAGCTTCTCAGGGGGCGCGGGCACTGAAGCTTTCTTT.

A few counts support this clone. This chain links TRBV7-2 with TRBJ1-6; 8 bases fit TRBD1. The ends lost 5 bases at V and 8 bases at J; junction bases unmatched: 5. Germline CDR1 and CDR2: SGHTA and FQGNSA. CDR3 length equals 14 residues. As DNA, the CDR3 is TGTGCCAGCAGCAAGGACAGGGACGATTCACCCCTCCACTTT. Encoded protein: CASSKDRDDSPLHF.

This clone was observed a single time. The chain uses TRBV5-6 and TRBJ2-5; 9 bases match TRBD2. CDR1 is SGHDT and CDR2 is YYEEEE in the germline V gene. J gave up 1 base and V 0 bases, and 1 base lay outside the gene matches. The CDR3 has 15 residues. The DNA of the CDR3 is TGTGCCAGCAGCTTGGTAGCGGGGGCCCAAGAGACCCAGTACTTC. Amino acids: CASSLVAGAQETQYF.

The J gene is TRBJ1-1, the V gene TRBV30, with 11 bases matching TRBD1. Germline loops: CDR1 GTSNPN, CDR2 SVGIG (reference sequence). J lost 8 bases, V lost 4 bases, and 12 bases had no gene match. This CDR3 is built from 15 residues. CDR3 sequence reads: CAWKPPGQGVGEAFF. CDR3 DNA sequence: TGTGCCTGGAAGCCTCCGGGACAGGGGGTTGGAGAAGCTTTCTTT.

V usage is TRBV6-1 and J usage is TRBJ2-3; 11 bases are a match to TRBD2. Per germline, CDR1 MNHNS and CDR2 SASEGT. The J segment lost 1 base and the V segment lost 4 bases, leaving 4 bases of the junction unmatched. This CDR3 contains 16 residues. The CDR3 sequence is CASSATSGAGTDTQYF. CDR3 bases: TGTGCCAGCAGTGCGACTAGCGGGGCCGGCACAGATACGCAGTATTTT.

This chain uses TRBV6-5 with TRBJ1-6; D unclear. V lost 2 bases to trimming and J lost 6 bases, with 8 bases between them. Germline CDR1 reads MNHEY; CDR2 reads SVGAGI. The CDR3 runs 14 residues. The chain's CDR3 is CASSYIGFNSPLHF. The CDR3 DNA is TGTGCCAGCAGTTACATCGGTTTTAATTCACCCCTCCACTTT.

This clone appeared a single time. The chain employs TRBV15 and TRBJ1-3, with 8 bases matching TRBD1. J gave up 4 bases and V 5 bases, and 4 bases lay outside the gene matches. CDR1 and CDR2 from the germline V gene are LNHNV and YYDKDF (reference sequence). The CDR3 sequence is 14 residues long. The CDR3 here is CATSDRQGGNTIYF. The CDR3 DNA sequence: TGTGCCACCAGCGATCGACAGGGGGGAAACACCATATATTTT.

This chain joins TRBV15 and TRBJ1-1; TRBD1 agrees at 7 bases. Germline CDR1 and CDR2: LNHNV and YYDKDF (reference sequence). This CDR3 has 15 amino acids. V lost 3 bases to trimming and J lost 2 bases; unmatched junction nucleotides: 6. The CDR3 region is CATSRHRDSNTEAFF. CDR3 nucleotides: TGTGCCACCAGCAGGCACCGGGACAGCAACACTGAAGCTTTCTTT.

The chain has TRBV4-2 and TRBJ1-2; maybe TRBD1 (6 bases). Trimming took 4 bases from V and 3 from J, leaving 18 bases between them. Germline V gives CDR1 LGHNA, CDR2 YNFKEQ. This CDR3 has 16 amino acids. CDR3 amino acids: CASSLQGYGLDYGYTF. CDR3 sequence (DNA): TGTGCCAGCAGCCTGCAGGGGTACGGTTTGGACTATGGCTACACCTTC.

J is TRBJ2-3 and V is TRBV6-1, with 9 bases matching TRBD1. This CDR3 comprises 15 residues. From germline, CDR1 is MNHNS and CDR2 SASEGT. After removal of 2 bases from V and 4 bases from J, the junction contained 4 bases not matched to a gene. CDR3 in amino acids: CASSETGGTSDTQYF. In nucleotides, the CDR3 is TGTGCCAGCAGTGAAACAGGGGGCACCTCAGATACGCAGTATTTT.

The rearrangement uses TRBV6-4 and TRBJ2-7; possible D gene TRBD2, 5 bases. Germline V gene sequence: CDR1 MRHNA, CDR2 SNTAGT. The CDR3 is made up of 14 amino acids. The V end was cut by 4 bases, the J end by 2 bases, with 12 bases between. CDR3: CASSGRGLAYEQYF. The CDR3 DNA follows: TGTGCCAGCAGTGGTAGAGGGCTAGCCTACGAGCAGTACTTC.